This T cell receptor (beta chain) was sequenced in a study of T cell responses to AZD1222 COVID-19 vaccine. Of note for this clone: Antigen specificity is unknown.

The study's findings and limits: Baseline serology detected seropositivity in only 6 or 7 AZD1222 recipients. White British ancestry dominated among donors, who included more females, and clonal diversity was possibly underestimated. Spike was spanned by vaccine-associated CD4 TCRs, with dominance at 160-218 and 743-854. When two AZD1222 doses had been given, Spike-specific TCR breadth and depth rose.

With 5 bases removed from V and 1 base from J, the gap between germline ends came to 11 bases. The CDR3 consists of 14 residues. Germline V lookup: CDR1 KGHSH, CDR2 LQKENI. Profiled with immunoSEQ multiplex PCR; TCRdb holds only in-frame clones, not every one. Counted here are 80,000 or so clones, about 74% occurring once; the ten biggest clones make up approximately 25%. This receptor was obtained from an adult who received the MenACWY meningococcal vaccine as a control. The starting material was peripheral blood, obtained 28 days after the second dose of the MenACWY control vaccine. The rearrangement links TRBV18 to TRBJ1-2; unclear D gene. CDR3 residues: CASSTFGDNYGYTF. As DNA, the CDR3 is TGTGCCAGCTCAACTTTCGGGGATAACTATGGCTACACCTTC.